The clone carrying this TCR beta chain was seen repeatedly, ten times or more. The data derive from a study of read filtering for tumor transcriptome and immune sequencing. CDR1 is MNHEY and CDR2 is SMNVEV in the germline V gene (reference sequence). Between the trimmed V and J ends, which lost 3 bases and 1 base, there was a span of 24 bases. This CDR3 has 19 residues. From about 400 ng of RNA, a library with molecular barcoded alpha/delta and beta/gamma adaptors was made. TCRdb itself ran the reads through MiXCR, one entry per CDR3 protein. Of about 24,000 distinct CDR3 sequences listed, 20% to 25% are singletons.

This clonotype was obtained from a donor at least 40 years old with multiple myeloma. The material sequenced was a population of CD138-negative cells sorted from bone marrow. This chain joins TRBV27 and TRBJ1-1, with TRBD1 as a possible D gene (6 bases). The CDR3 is CASSFAQGFHLRENTEAFF. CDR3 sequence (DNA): TGTGCCAGCAGTTTCGCACAGGGCTTTCATCTTCGTGAGAACACTGAAGCTTTCTTT.